The rows below give T cell receptor beta chains drawn from one sample of a study of shared clonotypes between healthy human individuals. The method was immunoSEQ multiplex PCR; TCRdb's version includes in-frame clones alone and lacks a portion of them. This table has hundreds of thousands of clones, 97% appearing once. Material: naive CD4+ T cells sorted from blood. The receptors stem from a woman aged 25 to 39 in good health. The CDR3 runs from the conserved cysteine through the conserved F or W. The order of the fields is D gene, V gene, clone size, J gene, CDR3 protein, CDR3 DNA. A D gene is named only where the DNA matches it firmly. Size values are once, few and many counts, or a class for expanded clones, and some rows have none.

.,TRBV5-6,.,TRBJ2-4,CASSSTGPTKNIQYF,TGTGCCAGCAGCTCGACCGGGCCTACCAAAAACATTCAGTACTTC
.,TRBV28,.,TRBJ1-1,CASSLGGSDTEAFF,TGTGCCAGCAGTTTAGGGGGGTCGGACACTGAAGCTTTCTTT
TRBD2,TRBV28,.,TRBJ2-5,CASRSSGSDETQYF,TGTGCCAGCAGATCTAGCGGGAGTGATGAGACCCAGTACTTC
.,TRBV18,.,TRBJ2-5,CASSPPGLQIETQYF,TGTGCCAGCTCACCACCGGGACTTCAGATAGAGACCCAGTACTTC
.,TRBV2,.,TRBJ1-1,CASSEASGHTEAFF,TGTGCCAGCAGTGAAGCCAGCGGACACACTGAAGCTTTCTTT
.,TRBV5-1,once,TRBJ1-3,CASSKTVNSGNTIYF,TGCGCCAGCAGCAAGACTGTAAACTCTGGAAACACCATATATTTT
.,TRBV5-1,.,TRBJ2-5,CASKRVPQETQYF,TGCGCCAGCAAGCGGGTGCCACAAGAGACCCAGTACTTC
.,TRBV9,.,TRBJ1-1,CASSVGWSTTEAFF,TGTGCCAGCAGCGTAGGCTGGAGTACCACTGAAGCTTTCTTT
TRBD1,TRBV2,.,TRBJ2-2,CASRYRGDTGELFF,TGTGCCAGCAGGTACAGGGGGGACACCGGGGAGCTGTTTTTT
.,TRBV28,.,TRBJ2-7,CASRPAGSEQYF,TGTGCCAGTCGGCCGGCGGGGAGCGAGCAGTACTTC
.,TRBV27,.,TRBJ1-5,CASSRDSNQPQHF,TGTGCCAGCAGCCGGGACAGCAATCAGCCCCAGCATTTT
.,TRBV10-1,once,TRBJ2-7,CASSDSGGIYEQYF,TGCGCCAGCAGTGACAGTGGAGGGATTTACGAGCAGTACTTC
TRBD1,TRBV27,once,TRBJ2-3,CASSFQDREADTQYF,TGTGCCAGCAGTTTCCAGGACAGGGAAGCAGATACGCAGTATTTT
TRBD2,TRBV7-9,.,TRBJ2-3,CASSLGLAGVRTDTQYF,TGTGCCAGCAGCTTAGGGCTAGCGGGAGTACGAACAGATACGCAGTATTTT
TRBD2,TRBV7-9,.,TRBJ2-7,CASSLGLAASYEQYF,TGTGCCAGCAGCTTGGGACTAGCGGCTTCCTACGAGCAGTACTTC
TRBD2,TRBV5-4,.,TRBJ2-1,CASSGSGSVNEQFF,TGTGCCAGCAGCGGTAGCGGGAGCGTAAATGAGCAGTTCTTC
.,TRBV7-9,.,TRBJ2-7,CASSPLGDRYEQYF,TGTGCCAGCAGCCCCCTGGGGGACCGCTACGAGCAGTACTTC
.,TRBV19,.,TRBJ1-2,CASSNDRKTYGYTF,TGTGCCAGTAGTAATGATCGAAAGACCTATGGCTACACCTTC
TRBD1,TRBV18,.,TRBJ1-2,CASSPGTEDGYTF,TGTGCCAGCTCACCCGGGACAGAGGATGGCTACACCTTC
.,TRBV9,.,TRBJ2-7,CASSTGTLSYEQYF,TGTGCCAGCAGCACCGGGACTTTATCCTACGAGCAGTACTTC
.,TRBV15,.,TRBJ2-1,CATSRGGGSSYNEQFF,TGTGCCACCAGCAGAGGGGGCGGCTCCTCCTACAATGAGCAGTTCTTC
.,TRBV21-1,once,TRBJ1-4,CARQGASTNEKLFF,TGTGCCAGGCAGGGGGCAAGTACTAATGAAAAACTGTTTTTT
.,TRBV7-2,.,TRBJ2-1,CASSLQGNSYNEQFF,TGTGCCAGCAGCTTACAGGGAAACTCCTACAATGAGCAGTTCTTC
TRBD2,TRBV19,.,TRBJ2-1,CASSVTSGTYNEQFF,TGTGCCAGTAGTGTGACTAGCGGAACCTACAATGAGCAGTTCTTC
.,TRBV28,.,TRBJ2-3,CASVPDRRTDTQYF,TGTGCCAGCGTTCCCGACAGGCGAACAGATACGCAGTATTTT
TRBD2,TRBV6-6,.,TRBJ2-1,CASGREGYNEQFF,TGTGCCAGCGGACGGGAGGGCTACAATGAGCAGTTCTTC
.,TRBV28,.,TRBJ2-7,CASSDLTPYEQYF,TGTGCCAGCAGTGATTTAACCCCCTACGAGCAGTACTTC
.,TRBV6-1,.,TRBJ1-2,CASSELGLGGYTF,TGTGCCAGCAGTGAGCTGGGGCTGGGCGGCTACACCTTC
TRBD2,TRBV18,.,TRBJ2-5,CASSRMTSGSGIGETQYF,TGTGCCAGCTCACGGATGACTAGCGGGAGCGGCATTGGAGAGACCCAGTACTTC
.,TRBV7-9,.,TRBJ2-5,CASSFSRDGQETQYF,TGTGCCAGCAGCTTCAGCCGGGACGGACAAGAGACCCAGTACTTC
TRBD1,TRBV28,.,TRBJ2-3,CASSRTGKSTDTQYF,TGTGCCAGCAGCCGGACAGGGAAGAGCACAGATACGCAGTATTTT
.,TRBV27,.,TRBJ2-7,CASSLRRYSYEQYF,TGTGCCAGCAGTTTAAGACGGTACTCCTACGAGCAGTACTTC
.,TRBV5-6,.,TRBJ2-5,CASSPNQETQYF,TGTGCCAGCAGTCCAAATCAAGAGACCCAGTACTTC
.,TRBV28,.,TRBJ2-7,CASSTTGYEQYF,TGTGCCAGCAGTACAACAGGGTACGAGCAGTACTTC
.,TRBV7-3,once,TRBJ2-1,CASSLDSSYNEQFF,TGTGCCAGCAGTTTGGACAGCTCCTACAATGAGCAGTTCTTC
.,TRBV2,.,TRBJ1-5,CASSERQGYHYSNQPQHF,TGTGCCAGCAGTGAACGGCAGGGTTACCATTATAGCAATCAGCCCCAGCATTTT